Sequencing of this T cell receptor beta chain was carried out in a study of long-term antiretroviral therapy in people with HIV. Survey-level resolution applied to immunoSEQ assay v3.0. Libraries were prepared by immunoSEQ multiplex PCR; TCRdb keeps only in-frame clonotypes and omits some of them. The table lists tens of thousands of clones, over 90% of them singletons, with around 3% in the top ten. The study used samples holding roughly 1-10 million cryopreserved PBMC before DNA extraction. Turning to this clone: Antigen unknown.

Whole-study results and caveats: No data were available on ART adherence, viral resistance or therapy changes. Pre-ART clonal expansions dominated every time point's repertoire.

The source of this sequence is a man in his forties or fifties with HIV. This sample comprised unsorted PBMCs, obtained 5.3 years after starting antiretroviral therapy.

The DNA of the CDR3 is TGCGCCAGCAGCCAGGACAGGGGGCAGGAGACCCAGTACTTC. This encodes CASSQDRGQETQYF. The rearrangement joins TRBV5-1 to TRBJ2-5; 11 nucleotides agree with TRBD1. J lost 5 bases, V lost 4 bases, and 4 bases had no gene match. The V gene's germline CDR1 is SGHRS and CDR2 YFSETQ. CDR3 size: 14 residues.